This is a list of T cell receptor beta chains from one sample in a study of cytomegalovirus exposure and HLA in healthy donors. Using immunoSEQ multiplex PCR, the repertoire was profiled, and TCRdb retains in-frame clones only, with some absent. This table holds roughly 150,000 clones, roughly 90% found once. Sequenced material: PBMCs. The receptors originated from a young woman in good health and CMV-seropositive. CDR3s include the opening cysteine and the closing phenylalanine or tryptophan. The D gene is left open where the match is weak. Clone size is not always given. Where it is, it says once, few, many or a class for expanded clones.

>-|TRBD1|TRBV29-1|TRBJ1-1
CSVAGQATQAFF
TGCAGCGTTGCCGGACAGGCTACTCAAGCTTTCTTT
>few|-|TRBV7-9|TRBJ2-1
CASSLVGQSEQFF
TGTGCCAGCAGCTTAGTCGGACAATCGGAGCAGTTCTTC
>-|TRBD1|TRBV6-5|TRBJ2-1
CASRLTGGGFNEQFF
TGTGCCAGCAGACTTACAGGGGGCGGGTTCAATGAGCAGTTCTTC
>-|TRBD2|TRBV6-6|TRBJ2-7
CASSRGGYYEQYF
TGTGCCAGCAGCCGGGGGGGCTACTACGAGCAGTACTTC
>-|TRBD2|TRBV19|TRBJ2-1
CASSILGLAVQVNEQFF
TGTGCCAGTAGTATATTGGGACTAGCGGTCCAAGTTAATGAGCAGTTCTTC
>-|-|TRBV6-5|TRBJ2-6
CASSYEASGANVLTF
TGTGCCAGCAGTTACGAAGCATCTGGGGCCAACGTCCTGACTTTC
>few|TRBD1|TRBV15|TRBJ2-7
CATSRDGTGGPYEQYF
TGTGCCACCAGCAGAGATGGGACAGGGGGGCCCTACGAGCAGTACTTC
>-|-|TRBV5-1|TRBJ2-3
CASSLADSSTDTQYF
TGCGCCAGCAGCTTAGCTGACTCTAGCACAGATACGCAGTATTTT
>few|-|TRBV9|TRBJ1-3
CASSATTVSGNTIYF
TGTGCCAGCAGCGCAACGACAGTCTCTGGAAACACCATATATTTT
>-|TRBD2|TRBV2|TRBJ2-2
CASKEGTSGTGELFF
TGTGCCAGCAAGGAGGGGACTAGCGGCACCGGGGAGCTGTTTTTT
>-|-|TRBV28|TRBJ2-2
CASKGPAGGAGELFF
TGTGCCAGCAAAGGGCCAGCAGGAGGGGCCGGGGAGCTGTTTTTT
>-|-|TRBV5-1|TRBJ2-3
CASSFSVAASTDTQYF
TGCGCCAGCAGCTTCAGTGTAGCGGCTAGCACAGATACGCAGTATTTT
>-|TRBD2|TRBV5-5|TRBJ2-7
CASKLAGRLYEQYF
TGTGCCAGCAAACTAGCGGGCCGACTCTACGAGCAGTACTTC
>-|-|TRBV6-6|TRBJ1-5
CASSYQGNSNQPQHF
TGTGCCAGCAGTTATCAGGGGAATAGCAATCAGCCCCAGCATTTT
>-|-|TRBV2|TRBJ2-2
CASRGQSTGELFF
TGTGCCAGCAGGGGGCAGTCCACCGGGGAGCTGTTTTTT
>-|-|TRBV7-2|TRBJ1-4
CASRTYSNEKLFF
TGTGCCAGCAGGACATACTCTAATGAAAAACTGTTTTTT
>-|TRBD2|TRBV10-3|TRBJ2-7
CAIRLAGGPPHYEQYF
TGTGCCATCAGGTTAGCGGGAGGGCCTCCTCACTACGAGCAGTACTTC
>once|TRBD1|TRBV4-1|TRBJ2-7
CASSQRTGTGYEQYF
TGCGCCAGCAGCCAGCGGACAGGGACGGGTTACGAGCAGTACTTC
>once|-|TRBV11-2|TRBJ1-2
CASSSSTRVFSF
TGTGCCAGCAGCTCTTCAACGAGGGTTTTTTCCTTC
>-|-|TRBV19|TRBJ2-7
CASSFSGLGTYEQYF
TGTGCCAGTAGTTTTAGCGGTCTAGGTACCTACGAGCAGTACTTC
>-|-|TRBV15|TRBJ2-6
CATSRDILTGANVLTF
TGTGCCACCAGCAGGGACATACTTACTGGGGCCAACGTCCTGACTTTC
>-|-|TRBV7-2|TRBJ2-7
CASSLSRDYYEQYF
TGTGCCAGCAGCTTGAGCCGGGATTACTACGAGCAGTACTTC
>-|-|TRBV5-6|TRBJ1-2
CASSPRDTSLYGYTF
TGTGCCAGCAGCCCCCGGGACACGAGCCTCTATGGCTACACCTTC
>once|-|TRBV7-2|TRBJ2-7
CASSGHRDGGSYEQYF
TGTGCCAGCAGCGGACACCGGGACGGGGGCTCCTACGAGCAGTACTTC
>-|TRBD2|TRBV28|TRBJ2-2
CASSFRLAGHGELFF
TGTGCCAGCAGTTTTAGGCTAGCGGGACACGGGGAGCTGTTTTTT
>once|TRBD1|TRBV29-1|TRBJ2-7
CSAAGTAYEQYF
TGCAGCGCTGCCGGGACAGCCTACGAGCAGTACTTC
>-|-|TRBV6-5|TRBJ2-7
CASSYGTTYEQYF
TGTGCCAGCAGTTATGGCACTACCTACGAGCAGTACTTC
>-|TRBD1|TRBV5-6|TRBJ1-5
CASSPGTGGNQPQHF
TGTGCCAGCAGCCCCGGGACAGGGGGCAATCAGCCCCAGCATTTT
>-|-|TRBV9|TRBJ2-2
CASSPRIAASNTGELFF
TGTGCCAGCAGCCCCCGGATAGCGGCATCTAACACCGGGGAGCTGTTTTTT
>once|-|TRBV2|TRBJ1-1
CASRPPTPNTEAFF
TGTGCCAGCAGGCCACCTACGCCGAACACTGAAGCTTTCTTT
>-|TRBD1|TRBV10-1|TRBJ1-1
CASSPGQGAPWTEAFF
TGCGCCAGCAGCCCCGGACAGGGGGCCCCCTGGACTGAAGCTTTCTTT
>-|TRBD2|TRBV29-1|TRBJ2-3
CSVLAGFTDTQYF
TGCAGCGTGCTAGCGGGCTTTACAGATACGCAGTATTTT
>once|TRBD1|TRBV6-1|TRBJ2-2
CASSAIPGQGNGGELFF
TGTGCCAGCAGTGCGATTCCGGGACAGGGGAATGGCGGGGAGCTGTTTTTT
>-|-|TRBV5-1|TRBJ1-2
CASSSSGRPGANYGYTF
TGCGCCAGCAGCTCTTCGGGACGCCCGGGGGCTAACTATGGCTACACCTTC
>once|TRBD1|TRBV14|TRBJ2-2
CASSQVTGAGELFF
TGTGCCAGCAGCCAAGTGACAGGGGCCGGGGAGCTGTTTTTT
>-|TRBD2|TRBV6-1|TRBJ2-7
CASSETTSAYSYEQYF
TGTGCCAGCAGTGAAACCACTAGCGCATACTCCTACGAGCAGTACTTC
>-|TRBD2|TRBV19|TRBJ2-7
CASTSGSSYEQYF
TGTGCCAGTACCAGCGGGAGCTCCTACGAGCAGTACTTC
>-|-|TRBV5-1|TRBJ2-1
CASSFQSARQFF
TGCGCCAGCAGCTTCCAGAGCGCAAGGCAGTTCTTC
>-|-|TRBV4-1|TRBJ2-7
CASSQAESSYEQYF
TGCGCCAGCAGCCAAGCGGAGAGCTCCTACGAGCAGTACTTC
>-|TRBD1|TRBV28|TRBJ1-3
CASREDRGSGNTIYF
TGTGCCAGCAGGGAGGACAGGGGTTCTGGAAACACCATATATTTT
>-|-|TRBV5-1|TRBJ2-3
CASSLGGGDPDTQYF
TGCGCCAGCAGCTTGGGGGGCGGGGATCCAGATACGCAGTATTTT
>-|-|TRBV5-6|TRBJ2-7
CASSLAARSEQYF
TGTGCCAGCAGCTTGGCCGCTAGAAGCGAGCAGTACTTC
>-|-|TRBV6-5|TRBJ2-7
CASSYRAGDYEQYF
TGTGCCAGCAGTTACCGGGCAGGGGATTACGAGCAGTACTTC
>once|TRBD1|TRBV29-1|TRBJ1-1
CSVLGTGGAYNTEAFF
TGCAGCGTTTTGGGGACAGGGGGCGCGTACAACACTGAAGCTTTCTTT
>-|TRBD1|TRBV18|TRBJ2-2
CASSPAEQGLLGELFF
TGTGCCAGCTCACCAGCCGAACAGGGGTTACTCGGGGAGCTGTTTTTT
>-|TRBD2|TRBV7-8|TRBJ2-1
CASSLEGLANNEQFF
TGTGCCAGCAGCTTAGAAGGACTAGCGAATAATGAGCAGTTCTTC
>-|-|TRBV6-5|TRBJ1-1
CASIPDPAGTEAFF
TGTGCCAGCATCCCGGATCCGGCGGGCACTGAAGCTTTCTTT
>-|TRBD1|TRBV7-3|TRBJ1-1
CASSFSGTGGTEAFF
TGTGCCAGCAGCTTTTCCGGGACAGGGGGCACTGAAGCTTTCTTT
>-|TRBD1|TRBV19|TRBJ2-7
CASSIDGTGYNEQYF
TGTGCCAGTAGTATAGACGGGACAGGGTACAACGAGCAGTACTTC
>-|TRBD2|TRBV5-1|TRBJ2-7
CASSPGLAGGPSGQYF
TGCGCCAGCAGCCCGGGACTAGCGGGAGGGCCTTCCGGGCAGTACTTC
>-|TRBD1|TRBV30|TRBJ2-4
CAWSVTGRGKNIQYF
TGTGCCTGGAGTGTGACAGGGAGAGGCAAAAACATTCAGTACTTC
>-|TRBD1|TRBV4-2|TRBJ2-7
CASSQAPTGSYEQYF
TGTGCCAGCAGCCAAGCCCCGACAGGGTCCTACGAGCAGTACTTC
>-|TRBD1|TRBV6-6|TRBJ1-1
CASRPGTGDVTEAFF
TGTGCCAGCAGGCCCGGGACAGGGGACGTCACTGAAGCTTTCTTT
>-|TRBD2|TRBV9|TRBJ2-7
CASSVGHGGSSYEQYF
TGTGCCAGCAGCGTGGGCCACGGCGGGAGTAGCTACGAGCAGTACTTC
>-|TRBD2|TRBV7-2|TRBJ2-7
CASSLFLTSGISSYEQYF
TGTGCCAGCAGCTTATTCTTGACTAGCGGGATTAGCTCCTACGAGCAGTACTTC
>-|-|TRBV18|TRBJ1-1
CASSPGSGTEAFF
TGTGCCAGCTCACCAGGGTCGGGCACTGAAGCTTTCTTT
>-|TRBD1|TRBV18|TRBJ1-4
CASSLPGQSNEKLFF
TGTGCCAGCTCACTCCCGGGACAGAGTAATGAAAAACTGTTTTTT
>-|-|TRBV14|TRBJ2-1
CASSQEFGGPSYNEQFF
TGTGCCAGCAGCCAAGAGTTCGGAGGGCCGTCCTACAATGAGCAGTTCTTC
>-|-|TRBV25-1|TRBJ1-4
CAIGRGEKLFF
TGTGCCATCGGGAGGGGCGAAAAACTGTTTTTT